These T cell receptor beta chains were read from a single sample in a study of molecular identifiers for immune sequencing clone quantification. Using its own MiXCR run on the PCR reads, TCRdb lists one record per CDR3 protein. The sample yields around 460,000 distinct CDR3 sequences, less than 30% seen once. What was sequenced was naive CD8+ T cells from blood, with Jurkat cell RNA spiked in. The receptors originated from a human donor in good health. Some libraries in this study had Jurkat cell RNA spiked in. CDR3s include the opening cysteine and the closing phenylalanine or tryptophan. A D gene is named only where the DNA matches it firmly. For some rows the clone size is stated as once, few or many, or as a class when expanded; others skip it.

cdr3_nt,cdr3_aa,cdr3_length,clone_size,j_call,d_call,v_call
TGTGCCAGCAGCCCCCCCCCGGCTAGCGGCCAGACGAACACCGGGGAGCTGTTTTTT,CASSPPPASGQTNTGELFF,19,once,TRBJ2-2,TRBD2,TRBV11-2
TGTGCCAGCGGAAACACTGAAGCTTTCTTT,CASGNTEAFF,10,many,TRBJ1-1,.,TRBV2
TGTGCCAGCAGTTTTCTTGCGGGAACCTCCTACAATGAGCAGTTCTTC,CASSFLAGTSYNEQFF,16,few,TRBJ2-1,.,TRBV27
TGTGCCAGCAGTAGGGACGTTAATGAAAAACTGTTTTTT,CASSRDVNEKLFF,13,.,TRBJ1-4,.,TRBV6-7
TGTGCCAGCAGTCGGACCCTAGAGACCCAGTACTTC,CASSRTLETQYF,12,many,TRBJ2-5,.,TRBV28
TGTGCCAGCAGCTCGTTTCCTACAGGGGGCATCAGCGTTGACTATGGCTTCACCTTC,CASSSFPTGGISVDYGFTF,19,.,TRBJ1-2,TRBD1,TRBV5-3
TGTGCCAGCAGTTACGGACTAGCGGATAACACAGATACGCAGTATTTT,CASSYGLADNTDTQYF,16,.,TRBJ2-3,TRBD2,TRBV6-5
TGCAGTGCTAGTGGGGACAGGGTATACGAGCAGTACTTC,CSASGDRVYEQYF,13,few,TRBJ2-7,TRBD1,TRBV20-1
TGTGCCAGCAGCTTAGTAGGACAGGGTGAAGAGACCCAGTACTTC,CASSLVGQGEETQYF,15,many,TRBJ2-5,TRBD1,TRBV7-9
TGTGCCAGCAGTCCCACGGGGTTCATGAACACTGCAGCTTTCTTT,CASSPTGFMNTAAFF,15,.,TRBJ1-1,.,TRBV6-2/TRBV6-3
TGTGCCAGCAGGGTACAGGGGGCTGGAACTGAAGTTTTCTTT,CASRVQGAGTEVFF,14,.,TRBJ1-1,TRBD1,TRBV27
TGTGCCAGCAGCGCTGGTTCGACCTACGGGCAGTACTTC,CASSAGSTYGQYF,13,.,TRBJ2-7,.,TRBV4-2
TGTGCCAGCAGTGCCCCGCGGCAGGGTTCCTACGAGCAGTACTTC,CASSAPRQGSYEQYF,15,many,TRBJ2-7,.,TRBV12-3/TRBV12-4
TGTGCCAGCAGCTTGGCCACAGGGTCCTTCCCTTACGAGCAGTACTTC,CASSLATGSFPYEQYF,16,few,TRBJ2-7,.,TRBV5-6
TGTGCCAGCGCCACCCGGGAGGTGGCGGAGACCCGGTACTTC,CASATREVAETRYF,14,.,TRBJ2-5,.,TRBV21-1
TGTGCCAGCAGCCCTCCGGGACAGGATGAAAAACTGTTTTTT,CASSPPGQDEKLFF,14,.,TRBJ1-4,TRBD1,TRBV13
TGTGCCAGCAGCCCCTCACTTCCCGGATTTAATAGCAATCAGCCCCAGCATTTT,CASSPSLPGFNSNQPQHF,18,.,TRBJ1-5,.,TRBV3-1
TGCGCCAGCAGCCAAGATGATCGCCGTCTGGCCGGAAACACCATATATTTT,CASSQDDRRLAGNTIYF,17,few,TRBJ1-3,.,TRBV4-3
TGTGCCACCAGTGATTTATACAGGACCGGGGAGCTGTTTTTT,CATSDLYRTGELFF,14,many,TRBJ2-2,.,TRBV24-1
TGTGCCAGTAGAATAGATATTTACTATGGCTACACCTTC,CASRIDIYYGYTF,13,.,TRBJ1-2,.,TRBV19
TGTGCCAGCAGCTCCGAACCCCTGGGGGGCCAAGAGACCCAGTACTTC,CASSSEPLGGQETQYF,16,many,TRBJ2-5,.,TRBV5-6
TGTGCCAGCAGCTTTAGCAGGTTTGCCGATGAGCAGTTCTTC,CASSFSRFADEQFF,14,few,TRBJ2-1,.,TRBV7-6
TGTGCCAGCAGTGAAACAAGAGCCGGGGAGCTGTTTTTT,CASSETRAGELFF,13,many,TRBJ2-2,.,TRBV12-3/TRBV12-4
TGTGCCAGCAGCTTAGAAGGGGTTACTGAGCAGTTCTTC,CASSLEGVTEQFF,13,few,TRBJ2-1,.,TRBV11-2